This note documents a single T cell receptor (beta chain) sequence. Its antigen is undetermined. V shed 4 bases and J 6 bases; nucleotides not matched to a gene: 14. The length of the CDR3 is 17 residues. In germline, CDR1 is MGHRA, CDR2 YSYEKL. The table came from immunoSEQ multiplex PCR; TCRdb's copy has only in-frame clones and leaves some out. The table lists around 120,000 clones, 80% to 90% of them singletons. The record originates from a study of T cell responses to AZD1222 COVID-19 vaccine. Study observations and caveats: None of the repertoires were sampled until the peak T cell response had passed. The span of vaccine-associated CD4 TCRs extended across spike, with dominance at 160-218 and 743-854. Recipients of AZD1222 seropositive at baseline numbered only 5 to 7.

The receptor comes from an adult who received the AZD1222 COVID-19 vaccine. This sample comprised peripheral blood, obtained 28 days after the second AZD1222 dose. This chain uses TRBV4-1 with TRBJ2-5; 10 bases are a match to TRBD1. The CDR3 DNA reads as TGCGCCAGCAGCCCCGGTCTTGGGACAGGGGTGTTGCAGACCCAGTACTTC. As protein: CASSPGLGTGVLQTQYF.